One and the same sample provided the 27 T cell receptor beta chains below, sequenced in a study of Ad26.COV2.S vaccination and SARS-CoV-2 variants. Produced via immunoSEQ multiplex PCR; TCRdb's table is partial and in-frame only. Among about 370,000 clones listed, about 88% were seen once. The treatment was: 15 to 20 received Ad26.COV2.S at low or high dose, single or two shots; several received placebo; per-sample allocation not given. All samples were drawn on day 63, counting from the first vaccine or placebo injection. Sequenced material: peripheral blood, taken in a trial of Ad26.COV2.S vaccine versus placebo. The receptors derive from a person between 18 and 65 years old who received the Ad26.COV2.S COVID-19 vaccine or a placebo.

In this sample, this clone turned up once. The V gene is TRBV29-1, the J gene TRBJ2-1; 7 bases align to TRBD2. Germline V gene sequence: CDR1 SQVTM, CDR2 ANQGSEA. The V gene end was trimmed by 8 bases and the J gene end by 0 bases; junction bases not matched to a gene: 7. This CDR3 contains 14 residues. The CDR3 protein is CSLSAGLSYNEQFF. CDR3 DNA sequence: TGCAGCCTTTCAGCGGGGCTCTCCTACAATGAGCAGTTCTTC.

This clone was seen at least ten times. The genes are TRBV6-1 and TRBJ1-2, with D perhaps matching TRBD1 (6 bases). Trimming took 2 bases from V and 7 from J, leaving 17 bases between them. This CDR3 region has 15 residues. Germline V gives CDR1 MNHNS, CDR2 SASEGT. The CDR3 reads CASSETPTGQGGYTF. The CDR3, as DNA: TGTGCCAGCAGTGAAACCCCCACGGGACAAGGTGGCTACACCTTC.

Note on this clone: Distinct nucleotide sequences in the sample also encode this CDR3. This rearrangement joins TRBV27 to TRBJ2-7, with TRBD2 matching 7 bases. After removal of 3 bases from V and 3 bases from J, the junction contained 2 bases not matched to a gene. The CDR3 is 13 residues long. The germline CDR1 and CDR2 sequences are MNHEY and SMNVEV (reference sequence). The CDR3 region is CASSLSSGYEQYF. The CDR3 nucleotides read TGTGCCAGCAGTTTGTCTAGCGGCTACGAGCAGTACTTC.

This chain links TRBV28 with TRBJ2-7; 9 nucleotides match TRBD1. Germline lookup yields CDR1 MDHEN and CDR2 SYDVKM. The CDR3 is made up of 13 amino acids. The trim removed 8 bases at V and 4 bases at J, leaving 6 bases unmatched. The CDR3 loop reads CASWGQGGYEQYF. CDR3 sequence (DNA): TGTGCCAGCTGGGGACAGGGTGGATACGAGCAGTACTTC.

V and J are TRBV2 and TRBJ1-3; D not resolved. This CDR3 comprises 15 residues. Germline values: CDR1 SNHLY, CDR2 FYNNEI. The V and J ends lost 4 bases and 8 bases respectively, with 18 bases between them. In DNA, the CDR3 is TGTGCCAGCAGTGTGACGACGGGCCATCGGTACACCATATATTTT. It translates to CASSVTTGHRYTIYF.

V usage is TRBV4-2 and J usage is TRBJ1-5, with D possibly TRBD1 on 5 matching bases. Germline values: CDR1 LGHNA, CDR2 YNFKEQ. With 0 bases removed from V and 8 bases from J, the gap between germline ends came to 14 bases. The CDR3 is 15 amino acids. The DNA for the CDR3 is TGTGCCAGCAGCCAAGAGGACAAACGTAGAGAGCCCCAGCATTTT. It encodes CASSQEDKRREPQHF.

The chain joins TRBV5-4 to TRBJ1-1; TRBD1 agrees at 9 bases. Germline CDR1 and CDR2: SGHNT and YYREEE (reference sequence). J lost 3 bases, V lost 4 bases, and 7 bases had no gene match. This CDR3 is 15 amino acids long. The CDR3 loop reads CASSPPGTGYTEAFF. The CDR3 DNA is TGTGCCAGCAGCCCCCCCGGGACAGGGTACACTGAAGCTTTCTTT.

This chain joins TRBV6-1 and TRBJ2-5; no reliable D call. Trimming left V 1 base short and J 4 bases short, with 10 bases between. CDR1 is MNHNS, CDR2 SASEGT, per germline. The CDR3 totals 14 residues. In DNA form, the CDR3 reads TGTGCCAGCAGTGAAGTCCCTTTTGGAGAGACCCAGTACTTC. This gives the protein CASSEVPFGETQYF.

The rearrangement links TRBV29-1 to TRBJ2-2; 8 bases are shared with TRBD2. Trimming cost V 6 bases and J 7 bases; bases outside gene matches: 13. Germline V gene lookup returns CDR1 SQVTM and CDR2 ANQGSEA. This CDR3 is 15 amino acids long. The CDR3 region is CSVAPLAGYGGELFF. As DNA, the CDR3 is TGCAGCGTGGCCCCGTTAGCGGGATACGGCGGGGAGCTGTTTTTT.

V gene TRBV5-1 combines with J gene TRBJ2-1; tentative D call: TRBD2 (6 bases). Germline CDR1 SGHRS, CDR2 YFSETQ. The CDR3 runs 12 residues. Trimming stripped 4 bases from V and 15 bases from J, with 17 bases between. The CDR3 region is CASSVTEREAFF. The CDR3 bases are TGCGCCAGCAGCGTCACAGAGAGGGAGGCGTTCTTC. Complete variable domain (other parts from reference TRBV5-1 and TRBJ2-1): KAGVTQTPRYLIKTRGQQVTLSCSPISGHRSVSWYQQTPGQGLQFLFEYFSETQRNKGNFPGRFSGRQFSNSRSEMNVSTLELGDSALYLCASSVTEREAFFGPGTRLTVL.

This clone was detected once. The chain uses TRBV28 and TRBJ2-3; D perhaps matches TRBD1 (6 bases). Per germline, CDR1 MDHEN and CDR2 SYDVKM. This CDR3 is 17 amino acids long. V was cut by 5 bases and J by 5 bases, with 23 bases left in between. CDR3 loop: CASSHPRLTGKEDTQYF. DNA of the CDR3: TGTGCCAGCAGTCATCCCAGGTTAACAGGGAAAGAAGATACGCAGTATTTT.

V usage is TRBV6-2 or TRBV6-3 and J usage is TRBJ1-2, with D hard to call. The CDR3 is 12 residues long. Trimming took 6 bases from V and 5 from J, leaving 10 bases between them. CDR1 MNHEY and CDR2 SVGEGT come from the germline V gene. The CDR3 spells CASSQSGYGYTF. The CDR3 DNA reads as TGTGCCAGCAGCCAAAGTGGGTATGGCTACACCTTC.

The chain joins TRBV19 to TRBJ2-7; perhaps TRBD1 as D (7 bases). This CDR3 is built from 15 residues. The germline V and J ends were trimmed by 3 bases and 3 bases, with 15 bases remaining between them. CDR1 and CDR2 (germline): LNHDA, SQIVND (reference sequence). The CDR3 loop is CASSMEGARNYEQYF. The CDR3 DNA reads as TGTGCCAGTAGTATGGAGGGGGCGAGAAACTACGAGCAGTACTTC. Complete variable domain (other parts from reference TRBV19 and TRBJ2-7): DGGITQSPKYLFRKEGQNVTLSCEQNLNHDAMYWYRQDPGQGLRLIYYSQIVNDFQKGDIAEGYSVSREKKESFPLTVTSAQKNPTAFYLCASSMEGARNYEQYFGPGTRLTVT.

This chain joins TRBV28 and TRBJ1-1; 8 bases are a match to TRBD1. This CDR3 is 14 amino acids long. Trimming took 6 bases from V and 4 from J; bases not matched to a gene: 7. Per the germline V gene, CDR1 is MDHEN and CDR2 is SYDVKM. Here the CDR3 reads CASRSQGAATEAFF. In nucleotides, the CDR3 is TGTGCCAGCAGGTCTCAGGGGGCGGCCACTGAAGCTTTCTTT.

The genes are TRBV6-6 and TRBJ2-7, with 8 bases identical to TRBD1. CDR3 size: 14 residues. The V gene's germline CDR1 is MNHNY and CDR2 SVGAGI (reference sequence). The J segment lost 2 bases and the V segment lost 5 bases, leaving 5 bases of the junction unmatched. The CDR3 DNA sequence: TGTGCCAGCAGTCCTCCGGGACAGGCCTACGAGCAGTACTTC. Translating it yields CASSPPGQAYEQYF.

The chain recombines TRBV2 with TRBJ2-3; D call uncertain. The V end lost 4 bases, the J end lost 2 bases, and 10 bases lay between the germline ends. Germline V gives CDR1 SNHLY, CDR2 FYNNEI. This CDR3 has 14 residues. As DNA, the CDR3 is TGTGCCAGCAGTGGGGCCCTAGACACAGATACGCAGTATTTT. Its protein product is CASSGALDTDTQYF.

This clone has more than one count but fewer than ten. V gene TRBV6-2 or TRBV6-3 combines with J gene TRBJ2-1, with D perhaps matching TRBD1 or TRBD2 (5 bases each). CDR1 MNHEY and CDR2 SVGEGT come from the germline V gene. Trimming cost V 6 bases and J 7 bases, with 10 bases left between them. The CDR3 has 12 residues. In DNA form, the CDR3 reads TGTGCCAGCAGCCTAGAGGGGAATGAGCAGTTCTTC. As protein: CASSLEGNEQFF.

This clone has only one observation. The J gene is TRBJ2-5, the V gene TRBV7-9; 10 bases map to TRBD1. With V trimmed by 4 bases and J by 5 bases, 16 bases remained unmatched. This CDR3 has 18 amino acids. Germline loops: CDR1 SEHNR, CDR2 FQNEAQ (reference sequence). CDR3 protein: CASSSGLGRQGAGETQYF. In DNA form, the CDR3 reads TGTGCCAGCAGCTCCGGTTTAGGAAGACAGGGGGCAGGGGAGACCCAGTACTTC.

The CDR3 nucleotides are TGTGCCAGCAGCCAAGGGGGACCCAATACGCAGTATTTT. Translated, it gives CASSQGGPNTQYF. The chain uses TRBV14 and TRBJ2-3; the D call may be TRBD1 or TRBD2 (5 bases each). V was clipped by 1 base and J by 7 bases, with 9 bases between them. This CDR3 comprises 13 residues. Germline V gene data show CDR1 as SGHDN and CDR2 as FVKESK.

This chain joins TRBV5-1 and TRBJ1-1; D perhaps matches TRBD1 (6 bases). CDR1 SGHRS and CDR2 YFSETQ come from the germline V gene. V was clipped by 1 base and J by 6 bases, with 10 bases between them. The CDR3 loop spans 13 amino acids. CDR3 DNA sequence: TGCGCCAGCAGCTTGACAGGGAGTCCTGAAGCTTTCTTT. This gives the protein CASSLTGSPEAFF. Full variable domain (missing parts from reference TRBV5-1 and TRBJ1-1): KAGVTQTPRYLIKTRGQQVTLSCSPISGHRSVSWYQQTPGQGLQFLFEYFSETQRNKGNFPGRFSGRQFSNSRSEMNVSTLELGDSALYLCASSLTGSPEAFFGQGTRLTVV.

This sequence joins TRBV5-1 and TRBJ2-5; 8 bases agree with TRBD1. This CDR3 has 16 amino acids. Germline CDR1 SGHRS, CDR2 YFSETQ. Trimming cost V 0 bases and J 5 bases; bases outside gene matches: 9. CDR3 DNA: TGCGCCAGCAGCTTGGCCCGGACAGGGTGGCGGGAGACCCAGTACTTC. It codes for CASSLARTGWRETQYF.

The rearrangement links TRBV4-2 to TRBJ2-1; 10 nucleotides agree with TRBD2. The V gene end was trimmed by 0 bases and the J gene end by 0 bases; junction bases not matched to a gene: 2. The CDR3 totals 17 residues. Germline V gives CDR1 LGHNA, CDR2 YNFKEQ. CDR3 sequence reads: CASSQDGTSASYNEQFF. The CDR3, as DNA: TGTGCCAGCAGCCAAGATGGGACTAGCGCCTCCTACAATGAGCAGTTCTTC.

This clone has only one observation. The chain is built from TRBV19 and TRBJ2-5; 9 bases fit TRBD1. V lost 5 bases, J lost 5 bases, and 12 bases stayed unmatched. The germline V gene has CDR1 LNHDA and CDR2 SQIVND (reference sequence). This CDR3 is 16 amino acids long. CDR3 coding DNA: TGTGCCAGTAGTGTTAGGACAGGGGCCCTAAGCGAGACCCAGTACTTC. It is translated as CASSVRTGALSETQYF.

The DNA of the CDR3 is TGTGCCAGCAGCCAAGTTGGCCGCAATCAGCCCCAGCATTTT. Translated: CASSQVGRNQPQHF. The J gene is TRBJ1-5, the V gene TRBV4-2; no firm D call. CDR1 and CDR2 (germline): LGHNA, YNFKEQ. Deletions cut 1 base from V and 2 bases from J, with 6 bases between. This CDR3 is built from 14 residues.

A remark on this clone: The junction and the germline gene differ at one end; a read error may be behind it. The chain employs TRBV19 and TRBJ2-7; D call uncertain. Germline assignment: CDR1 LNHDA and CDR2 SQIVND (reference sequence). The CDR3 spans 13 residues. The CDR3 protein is CASSSGPWPAFRF. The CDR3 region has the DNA TGTGCCAGTAGTTCCGGACCCTGGCCCGCTTTCCGCTTC. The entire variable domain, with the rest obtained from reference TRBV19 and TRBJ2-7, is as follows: DGGITQSPKYLFRKEGQNVTLSCEQNLNHDAMYWYRQDPGQGLRLIYYSQIVNDFQKGDIAEGYSVSREKKESFPLTVTSAQKNPTAFYLCASSSGPWPAFRFGPGTRLTVT.

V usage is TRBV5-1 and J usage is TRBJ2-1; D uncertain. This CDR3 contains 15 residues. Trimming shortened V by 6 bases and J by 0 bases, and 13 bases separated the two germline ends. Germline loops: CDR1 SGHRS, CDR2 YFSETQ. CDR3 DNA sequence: TGCGCCAGCATGGTGAGGCGAGACTCCTACAATGAGCAGTTCTTC. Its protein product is CASMVRRDSYNEQFF.

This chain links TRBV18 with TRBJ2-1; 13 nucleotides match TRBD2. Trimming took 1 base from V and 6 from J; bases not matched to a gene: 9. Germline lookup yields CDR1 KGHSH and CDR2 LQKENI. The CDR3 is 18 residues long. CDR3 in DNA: TGTGCCAGCTCACCACTAGGGACTAGCGGGGCCTGGGGCAATGAGCAGTTCTTC. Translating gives CASSPLGTSGAWGNEQFF.